This entry describes one T cell receptor (beta chain). Its target is unknown. At residue 11, the TCRdb protein departs from the DNA translation, so the protein shown here was derived from the DNA itself. Gene names refer to mouse genes. The sequence runs out 3 residues before the end of the CDR3; the remainder is reconstructed from the germline J gene. Sequencing used cDNA as its template, made by extracting RNA and reverse transcribing it. TCRdb's table, derived via immunoSEQ multiplex PCR, lists solely in-frame clones and lacks some. The sample shows around 100,000 clones, no singletons; the ten largest hold around 20%. V lost 6 bases and J lost 6; bases outside the gene matches: 7. The CDR3 runs 14 residues. Germline loops: CDR1 FNHDT, CDR2 SITEND (reference sequence). This record belongs to a study of CD8+ T cells in alopecia areata. Background on the study: The authors grafted skin from approximately 6-12-month-old C3H/HeJ donors with spontaneous alopecia onto roughly 6-10-week-old female C3H/HeJ mice. Overall study findings and caveats: Lesional tissue from the scalp (especially in alopecia totalis/universalis) showed higher clonality than normal scalp. Alphabeta T cells residing in normal skin are also sequenced in scalp samples.

The chain has TRBV19 and TRBJ1-3; 9 bases match TRBD1. The clonotype originates from a C3H/HeJ mouse with alopecia areata. The strain bears MHC haplotype H2-k. The material sequenced was lesional skin. CDR3 loop: CASKSGTGTNTLYF. The part of the CDR3 DNA that was read is TGTGCCAGCAAATCCGGGACAGGGACAAATACG.